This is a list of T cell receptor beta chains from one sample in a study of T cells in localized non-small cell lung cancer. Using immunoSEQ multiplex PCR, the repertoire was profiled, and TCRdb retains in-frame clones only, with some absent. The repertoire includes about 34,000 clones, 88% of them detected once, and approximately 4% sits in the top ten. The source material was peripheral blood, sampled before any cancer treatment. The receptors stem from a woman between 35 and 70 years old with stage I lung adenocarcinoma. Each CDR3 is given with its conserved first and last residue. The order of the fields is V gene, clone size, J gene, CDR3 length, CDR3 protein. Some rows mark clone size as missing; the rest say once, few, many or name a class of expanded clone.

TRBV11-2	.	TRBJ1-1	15	CASSSGMAEHTEAFF
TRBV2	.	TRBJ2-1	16	CASSVKTVSSYNEQFF
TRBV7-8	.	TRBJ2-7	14	CASSLVPDRYEQYF
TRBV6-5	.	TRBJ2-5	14	CASSYRQVGGTQYF
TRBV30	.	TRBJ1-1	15	CAWSRGGGRVTEAFF
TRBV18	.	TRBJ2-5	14	CASSLGTGSETQYF
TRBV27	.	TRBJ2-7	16	CASSPRRRVSTYEQYF
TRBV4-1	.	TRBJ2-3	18	CASSQQAGLPLGTDTQYF
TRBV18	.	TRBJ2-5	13	CASSPETGETQYF
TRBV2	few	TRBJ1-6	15	CASHLDQVPNSPLHF
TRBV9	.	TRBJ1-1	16	CASSANPMAMNTEAFF
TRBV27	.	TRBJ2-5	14	CASSLMGSRETQYF
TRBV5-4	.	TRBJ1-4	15	CASSLDRATNEKLLF
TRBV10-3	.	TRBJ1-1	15	CAIRSPTGDYTEAFF
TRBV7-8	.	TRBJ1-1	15	CASSLAGQMHTEAFF
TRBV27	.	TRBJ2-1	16	CASSRPGQTYFDEQFF
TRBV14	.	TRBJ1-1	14	CASSHRTEDTEAFF
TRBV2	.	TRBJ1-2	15	CASSGGPGRTYGYTF
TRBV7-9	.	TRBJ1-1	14	CASSLGRSLTEAFF
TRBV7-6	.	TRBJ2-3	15	CASSSSATRTDTQYF
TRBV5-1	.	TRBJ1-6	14	CASSPGTGKTPLHF